The source of this TCR beta chain is a study of T cells in Graves' hyperthyroidism and ophthalmopathy (dated by TCRdb to the late 2010s). As for the study more broadly: Peripheral blood was collected at initial diagnosis, before any treatment. To identify TCR V-J signatures that set the groups apart, the researchers used a discovery cohort of approximately 98 patients, made up of around 42 with Graves' ophthalmopathy and some 58 with stable Graves' hyperthyroidism. Prospective prediction of ophthalmopathy was tested in an independent validation cohort consisting of 18 to 20 hyperthyroidism patients and around 17 patients who later progressed to ophthalmopathy. The approximately 100 discovery patients were divided at random into training and test sets in a 7:3 ratio. In about 6 Graves' hyperthyroidism patients, the study also compared T-cell repertoires from thyroid tissue with T-cell repertoires from blood. After blood sampling, hyperthyroidism patients were treated with methimazole at a starting dose of 30 mg daily, and ophthalmopathy patients were treated with high-dose intravenous methylprednisolone. TCR Vbeta CDR3 sequencing of 130 to 150 peripheral blood samples (more than 40 ophthalmopathy, 70 to 85 hyperthyroidism and 17 progressor patients) is reported in the paper.

Paper-wide results and their limitations: No statistical method was used to fix the sample size in advance, and group allocation was not hidden from the investigators. A model built on a 13 V-J signature distinguished ophthalmopathy from stable hyperthyroidism, reaching around 87% sensitivity and around 81% specificity in cross-validation and 80%/75% in testing. In validation, the model predicted progression to ophthalmopathy a median of roughly 6.5 months before onset, with roughly 70% sensitivity and almost 75% specificity. Most expanded thyroid clonotypes (frequency above 0.001) were also found in blood, which suggests that blood repertoires may mirror thyroid immune responses.

The junction carries 19 bases between V and J, which are trimmed by 2 bases and 14 bases respectively. CDR1 MNHNS and CDR2 SASEGT were looked up in the germline V gene. The CDR3 is 15 residues long, ends included. The read is trimmed to its CDR3 DNA, 45 bases read in frame from base 1. Hyperthyroidism patients were aged 18 to 65 years and newly diagnosed, with disease duration of less than 2 months. Patients with uncontrolled infections, other autoimmune diseases, pregnancy or lactation were excluded. Clinical symptoms, serum thyroxine and TRAb, thyroid ultrasound, and orbital computed tomography formed the basis for the diagnoses. For progressor patients, blood was drawn at the first diagnosis of hyperthyroidism, before any ophthalmopathy symptoms had appeared. PBMCs were separated from approximately 10 ml of fresh peripheral blood using Ficoll-Paque density gradient centrifugation. Progressor patients were initially diagnosed with Graves' hyperthyroidism and developed ophthalmopathy during follow-up. Trizol reagent was used to extract total RNA, and RNA quality was then checked on an Agilent 2100 Bioanalyzer.

Only a few counts were recorded for this clonotype. This clone's antigen is unknown. A much larger clone differs by one base, so this may be a read error. The conserved final phenylalanine or tryptophan is absent from the CDR3, which likely points to a read error. The TCR beta CDR3 regions were amplified from RNA transcripts. The TCR CDR3 was subjected to a first round of RT-PCR using the HTBI primer set and the Qiagen OneStep RT-PCR kit. The libraries were constructed in a second round of multiplex PCR and then size-selected and purified. Paired-end sequencing of the libraries was performed with 100 bp reads on an Illumina HiSeq2000. Under the source paper's analysis protocol: SOAPnuke was used to process the raw data, removing reads that contained adapters or uncalled bases, had a mean Phred below 15, or lacked an exact match to the constant primer or identifier. COPE v1.2.5 was used to merge high-quality paired reads, and clonotypes were defined as unique nucleotide sequences. MiTCR v1.1 was used to align clonotypes to the IMGT TRBV, TRBD and TRBJ reference segments. Analysis was restricted to V-J combinations with a frequency above 0.0001, which covered roughly 99% of repertoires. The TCS score was defined as F50 (clonal expansion) divided by E x V (chaos), with BLOSUM62-based TCRdist calculated between CDR3 peptides within each V-J. Welch's t-statistics and random forest reduced 514 V-J features to some 14, which were used in a naive Bayes classifier (R e1071). In TCRdb, the public reads were trimmed at Q25 with fastp and aligned with MiXCR, with productive beta chains retained. Records with the same CDR3 protein are collapsed into one entry carrying the most frequent genes and DNA. The V and J calls, along with clone size, are taken from TCRdb and not from the paper's own processing. Counted in this sample were 150,000 or so distinct CDR3 sequences; 9.4% of them appeared once. The top ten clones comprise roughly 23% of the sample.

Rearrangement joined TRBV6-1 to TRBJ1-6; the D gene identity is not certain. The sequenced material came from blood. This TCR was sampled from a woman aged 18-35 years with Graves' hyperthyroidism that later progressed to Graves' ophthalmopathy. The nucleotide sequence is TGTGCCAGCAGTGAAAAGGACTTCTTAATCGGGTCCCTCCACCTT. This encodes CASSEKDFLIGSLHL.